Listed here are 32 T cell receptor beta chains from one sample, sequenced in a study of radiotherapy plus CTLA-4 blockade in lung cancer. The data were produced by immunoSEQ multiplex PCR, yet TCRdb's version contains in-frame clones alone and is incomplete. This sample has some 120,000 clones, with around 84% found just once. Sequenced here: peripheral blood, sampled from a patient treated with radiotherapy plus ipilimumab. All receptors come from a human donor with non-small cell lung cancer that progressed on radiotherapy plus ipilimumab. Some clones in this sample may be carry-over from other donors' samples.

The gene calls are TRBV13 and TRBJ1-3; TRBD1 aligns across 7 bases. The V gene end was trimmed by 0 bases and the J gene end by 4 bases; junction bases not matched to a gene: 6. From germline, CDR1 is PRHDT and CDR2 FYEKMQ (reference sequence). The CDR3 consists of 16 residues. The CDR3 DNA sequence: TGTGCCAGCAGCTTAGGAGAGGGGGCCGGGGGAAACACCATATATTTT. As protein: CASSLGEGAGGNTIYF.

This chain uses TRBV19 with TRBJ2-7; 8 bases are a match to TRBD1. With 2 bases clipped from V and 7 bases from J, the junction kept 7 bases outside the gene matches. The CDR3 loop spans 14 amino acids. Germline lookup yields CDR1 LNHDA and CDR2 SQIVND (reference sequence). DNA of the CDR3: TGTGCCAGTAGTATAAGGGTACAGGGGGTTGAGCAGTACTTC. Translation gives CASSIRVQGVEQYF.

V and J are TRBV6-5 and TRBJ1-1; TRBD1 is a possible D gene (5 bases). The CDR3 loop spans 13 amino acids. CDR1 and CDR2 (germline): MNHEY, SVGAGI. Trimming left V 2 bases short and J 10 bases short, with 14 bases between. The CDR3, as DNA: TGTGCCAGCAGTTACCTACCAGGGTTCGGAGCTTTCTTT. This translates into CASSYLPGFGAFF.

The chain uses TRBV9 and TRBJ2-1; D uncertain. The CDR3 totals 14 residues. The germline V and J ends were trimmed by 4 bases and 6 bases, with 14 bases remaining between them. Germline lookup yields CDR1 SGDLS and CDR2 YYNGEE. The CDR3 loop reads CASSPRPDPNEQFF. DNA of the CDR3: TGTGCCAGCAGCCCTCGACCCGACCCCAATGAGCAGTTCTTC.

The chain combines TRBV11-1 with TRBJ2-1; D gene uncertain. Germline CDR1 is SGHAT and CDR2 is FQDESV (reference sequence). The CDR3 is 11 residues long. Trimming stripped 5 bases from V and 9 bases from J, with 8 bases between. The CDR3 sequence: CASSQIFEQFF. The DNA for the CDR3 is TGTGCCAGCAGCCAGATATTTGAGCAGTTCTTC.

V usage is TRBV4-3 and J usage is TRBJ2-3; weak D call: TRBD1 (5 bases). The CDR3 covers 13 residues. Trimming took 1 base from V and 7 from J, leaving 9 bases between them. Per germline, CDR1 LGHNA and CDR2 YSLEER. CDR3 nucleotide sequence: TGCGCCAGCAGCCAAGTTAACAGGTATACGCAGTATTTT. As protein: CASSQVNRYTQYF.

The chain recombines TRBV27 with TRBJ2-3; 10 nucleotides match TRBD1. Germline-derived CDR1 and CDR2 are MNHEY and SMNVEV (reference sequence). Losses at the gene ends were 8 bases for V and 4 bases for J; bases not matched to a gene: 3. CDR3 length: 13 amino acids. CDR3 in amino acids: CASSGTGADTQYF. The DNA of the CDR3 is TGTGCCAGCTCGGGGACAGGGGCAGATACGCAGTATTTT.

CDR3 in amino acids: CASSLVLTNEKLFF. CDR3 bases: TGTGCCAGCAGCTTGGTACTCACGAATGAAAAACTGTTTTTT. J is TRBJ1-4 and V is TRBV11-2; D unclear. This CDR3 contains 14 residues. Trimming pared 3 bases from V and 5 bases from J, leaving 10 bases between. The V gene's germline CDR1 is SGHAT and CDR2 FQNNGV. The full variable domain, in which reference TRBV11-2 and TRBJ1-4 provide the parts outside the CDR3, is EAGVAQSPRYKIIEKRQSVAFWCNPISGHATLYWYQQILGQGPKLLIQFQNNGVVDDSQLPKDRFSAERLKGVDSTLKIQPAKLEDSAVYLCASSLVLTNEKLFFGSGTQLSVL.

The chain links TRBV7-2 to TRBJ1-5; D remains unclear. This CDR3 comprises 12 residues. V lost 1 base to trimming and J lost 9 bases, with 7 bases between them. Germline CDR1 reads SGHTA; CDR2 reads FQGNSA. The CDR3 is CASSLVGLPQHF. CDR3 nucleotide sequence: TGTGCCAGCAGCTTAGTTGGGCTGCCCCAGCATTTT.

V is TRBV2 and J is TRBJ1-2, with 7 bases aligning to TRBD1. Germline values: CDR1 SNHLY, CDR2 FYNNEI. This CDR3 is built from 14 residues. The junction had 5 bases not matched to a gene; V was cut back by 5 bases and J by 2 bases. The DNA of the CDR3 is TGTGCCAGCAGTCAAGGGACAGCAAACTATGGCTACACCTTC. Amino acid sequence: CASSQGTANYGYTF.

V and J are TRBV19 and TRBJ2-7; 10 positions agree with TRBD1. Germline loops: CDR1 LNHDA, CDR2 SQIVND (reference sequence). The CDR3 runs to 17 residues. V gave up 2 bases and J gave up 2 bases; unmatched junction bases: 9. CDR3: CASSISPGTGDPYEQYF. CDR3 nucleotides: TGTGCCAGTAGTATAAGTCCCGGGACAGGGGATCCCTACGAGCAGTACTTC.

The rearrangement uses TRBV2 and TRBJ2-5; possible D gene TRBD2, 6 bases. Trimming took 7 bases from V and 4 from J, leaving 16 bases between them. CDR1 is SNHLY and CDR2 is FYNNEI in the germline V gene. This CDR3 comprises 14 residues. As DNA, the CDR3 is TGTGCCAGCAACATACCGGGACTTTCAGAGACCCAGTACTTC. Residues: CASNIPGLSETQYF.

The V gene is TRBV5-1, the J gene TRBJ1-2; D possibly corresponds to TRBD1 (5 bases). Germline V CDR1 and CDR2: SGHRS, YFSETQ. The CDR3 sequence is 15 residues long. V was clipped by 4 bases and J by 1 base, with 14 bases between them. CDR3 loop: CASSPREQVNYGYTF. CDR3 nucleotides: TGCGCCAGCAGCCCCCGAGAACAGGTTAACTATGGCTACACCTTC.

The CDR3 region is CASSLGGFYNEQFF. DNA of the CDR3: TGTGCCAGCAGTTTAGGGGGCTTCTACAATGAGCAGTTCTTC. The rearrangement joins TRBV27 to TRBJ2-1; the D gene is possibly TRBD1 (6 bases). The CDR3 is 14 amino acids. The V gene lost 2 bases and the J gene lost 3 bases, with 8 bases spanning the gap. Germline V gene data show CDR1 as MNHEY and CDR2 as SMNVEV (reference sequence).

The chain combines TRBV9 with TRBJ2-2; 9 bases line up with TRBD1. The CDR3 is 16 amino acids. The germline gives CDR1 SGDLS, CDR2 YYNGEE. V gave up 0 bases and J gave up 5 bases; unmatched junction bases: 5. CDR3 loop: CASSVAGQGWTGELFF. As DNA, the CDR3 is TGTGCCAGCAGCGTAGCGGGACAGGGATGGACCGGGGAGCTGTTTTTT.

J is TRBJ2-7 and V is TRBV11-2; D may be TRBD1 (6 bases). V lost 1 base and J 7 bases, leaving 20 bases between the germline ends. CDR3 length: 16 residues. CDR1 and CDR2 (germline): SGHAT, FQNNGV. The CDR3: CASSLVAGARVREQYF. The CDR3 DNA reads TGTGCCAGCAGCTTAGTCGCAGGGGCTAGAGTTAGGGAGCAGTACTTC. Looking up the rest from reference TRBV11-2 and TRBJ2-7 gives the full variable domain: EAGVAQSPRYKIIEKRQSVAFWCNPISGHATLYWYQQILGQGPKLLIQFQNNGVVDDSQLPKDRFSAERLKGVDSTLKIQPAKLEDSAVYLCASSLVAGARVREQYFGPGTRLTVT.

This chain joins TRBV9 and TRBJ1-2; D is perhaps TRBD1 (6 bases). Germline values: CDR1 SGDLS, CDR2 YYNGEE. Trimming cost V 2 bases and J 7 bases, with 15 bases left between them. The CDR3 runs to 14 residues. CDR3 nucleotide sequence: TGTGCCAGCAGCGTTCCGGGGGCGAGAGGTGGCTACACCTTC. As protein: CASSVPGARGGYTF.

V is TRBV9 and J is TRBJ2-3; D ambiguous. Germline CDR1 and CDR2: SGDLS and YYNGEE. Trimming took 0 bases from V and 4 from J, leaving 12 bases between them. This CDR3 has 15 residues. The CDR3 loop reads CASSVVSRPPDTQYF. The CDR3 nucleotides are TGTGCCAGCAGCGTAGTGTCGAGGCCCCCAGATACGCAGTATTTT.

This clone was detected only once. The chain recombines TRBV11-2 with TRBJ1-5; D ambiguous. The CDR3 runs to 12 residues. Germline values: CDR1 SGHAT, CDR2 FQNNGV. V was shortened by 4 bases and J by 15 bases, with 16 bases between the two germline ends. CDR3 protein: CASSSDTGDWHF. In DNA form, the CDR3 reads TGTGCCAGCAGCTCCGACACGGGTGATTGGCATTTT.

The chain combines TRBV2 with TRBJ1-3; no definite D call. The CDR3 extends over 12 amino acids. Trimming took 6 bases from V and 4 from J, leaving 7 bases between them. Germline V gene sequence: CDR1 SNHLY, CDR2 FYNNEI. The chain's CDR3 is CASRFEGNTIYF. DNA for the CDR3: TGTGCCAGCAGGTTTGAGGGAAACACCATATATTTT. Full variable domain (remainder filled in from reference TRBV2 and TRBJ1-3): EPEVTQTPSHQVTQMGQEVILRCVPISNHLYFYWYRQILGQKVEFLVSFYNNEISEKSEIFDDQFSVERPDGSNFTLKIRSTKLEDSAMYFCASRFEGNTIYFGEGSWLTVV.

This CDR3 is CASSPLSANLDTQYF. DNA of the CDR3: TGTGCCAGCAGCCCCCTTTCCGCGAACTTGGATACGCAGTATTTT. This rearrangement joins TRBV9 to TRBJ2-3; D is uncertain. The CDR3 contains 15 residues. The germline V gene has CDR1 SGDLS and CDR2 YYNGEE. V was trimmed by 4 bases and J by 6 bases, leaving 18 bases between them.

The rearrangement links TRBV4-2 to TRBJ2-7, with 7 positions matching TRBD1. CDR3 length equals 14 residues. V lost 3 bases, J lost 1 base, and 3 bases stayed unmatched. Germline V gives CDR1 LGHNA, CDR2 YNFKEQ. The CDR3: CASSHRDSSYEQYF. The CDR3, as DNA: TGTGCCAGCAGCCACCGGGACAGTTCCTACGAGCAGTACTTC.

The chain uses TRBV4-1 and TRBJ1-5, with 8 bases fitting TRBD1. Per the germline V gene, CDR1 is MGHRA and CDR2 is YSYEKL. V lost 4 bases and J lost 7; bases outside the gene matches: 3. CDR3 length equals 13 residues. CDR3 region: CASSLNRGQPQHF. Here the CDR3 DNA reads TGCGCCAGCAGCCTAAACAGGGGGCAGCCCCAGCATTTT.

V is TRBV18 and J is TRBJ2-7; no reliable D call. This CDR3 has 11 residues. CDR1 is KGHSH and CDR2 is LQKENI in the germline V gene. Trimming shortened V by 4 bases and J by 5 bases, and 6 bases separated the two germline ends. The CDR3 loop is CASSRSDEQYF. CDR3 coding DNA: TGTGCCAGCTCACGTTCGGACGAGCAGTACTTC.

This chain uses TRBV19 with TRBJ1-2; D possibly corresponds to TRBD1 (5 bases). The V end was cut by 7 bases, the J end by 4 bases, with 16 bases between. The CDR3 is 14 amino acids. The germline V gene encodes CDR1 LNHDA and CDR2 SQIVND (reference sequence). CDR3 nucleotide sequence: TGTGCCAGTATCCCAAGGGGTGTTAGCTATGGCTACACCTTC. It is translated as CASIPRGVSYGYTF.

This chain joins TRBV4-3 and TRBJ1-6, with D possibly being TRBD1 (6 bases). V gave up 1 base and J gave up 5 bases, with 9 bases separating them. From germline, CDR1 is LGHNA and CDR2 YSLEER. This CDR3 region has 15 residues. The chain's CDR3 is CASSQGTVNNSPLHF. For the CDR3, the DNA is TGCGCCAGCAGCCAAGGGACAGTGAATAATTCACCCCTCCACTTT.

This chain links TRBV5-1 with TRBJ2-2, with TRBD2 identical over 13 bases. Germline V gene sequence: CDR1 SGHRS, CDR2 YFSETQ. V shed 4 bases, J shed 3 bases, and the junction held 6 bases outside the gene matches. CDR3 length: 17 residues. This chain's CDR3 is CASSPGLAGDHTGELFF. In nucleotides, the CDR3 is TGCGCCAGCAGCCCAGGACTAGCGGGGGACCACACCGGGGAGCTGTTTTTT.

The chain has TRBV6-5 and TRBJ1-6; 10 positions agree with TRBD1. Germline CDR1 MNHEY, CDR2 SVGAGI. CDR3 length equals 16 residues. J gave up 8 bases and V 2 bases, and 6 bases lay outside the gene matches. The chain's CDR3 is CASSYRDRGVDSPLHF. The CDR3 region has the DNA TGTGCCAGCAGTTACCGGGACAGGGGAGTTGATTCACCCCTCCACTTT.

V usage is TRBV5-1 and J usage is TRBJ2-3; TRBD1 matches 8 bases. In germline, CDR1 is SGHRS, CDR2 YFSETQ. V lost 7 bases to trimming and J lost 3 bases; unmatched junction nucleotides: 7. This CDR3 has 14 residues. The CDR3 spells CASSDRAGTDTQYF. For the CDR3, the DNA is TGCGCCAGCTCGGACAGGGCGGGGACAGATACGCAGTATTTT.

The V call is TRBV27, the J call TRBJ2-2, with 10 positions matching TRBD1. The junction had 7 bases not matched to a gene; V was cut back by 8 bases and J by 7 bases. Per the germline V gene, CDR1 is MNHEY and CDR2 is SMNVEV (reference sequence). The CDR3 is 14 amino acids. This CDR3 is CASRRQGAFGELFF. The CDR3 nucleotides are TGTGCCAGCCGGAGACAGGGGGCCTTCGGGGAGCTGTTTTTT.

The rearrangement joins TRBV6-6 to TRBJ1-5; D is ambiguous. The CDR3 is made up of 13 amino acids. CDR1 MNHNY and CDR2 SVGAGI come from the germline V gene (reference sequence). V lost 7 bases and J lost 3, with 10 bases in between. DNA for the CDR3: TGTGCCAGCAATCGGGTTTACAATCAGCCCCAGCATTTT. Protein sequence: CASNRVYNQPQHF.

The chain employs TRBV7-9 and TRBJ2-7; D tentatively reads TRBD1 or TRBD2 (5 bases each). Per the germline V gene, CDR1 is SEHNR and CDR2 is FQNEAQ (reference sequence). CDR3 length: 13 amino acids. Trimming pared 8 bases from V and 1 base from J, leaving 12 bases between. The CDR3 bases are TGTGCCAGCGTGGGGACGGGTTCCTACGAGCAGTACTTC. Amino acid sequence: CASVGTGSYEQYF. Drawing the rest from reference TRBV7-9 and TRBJ2-7, the complete variable domain is DTGVSQNPRHKITKRGQNVTFRCDPISEHNRLYWYRQTLGQGPEFLTYFQNEAQLEKSRLLSDRFSAERPKGSFSTLEIQRTEQGDSAMYLCASVGTGSYEQYFGPGTRLTVT.